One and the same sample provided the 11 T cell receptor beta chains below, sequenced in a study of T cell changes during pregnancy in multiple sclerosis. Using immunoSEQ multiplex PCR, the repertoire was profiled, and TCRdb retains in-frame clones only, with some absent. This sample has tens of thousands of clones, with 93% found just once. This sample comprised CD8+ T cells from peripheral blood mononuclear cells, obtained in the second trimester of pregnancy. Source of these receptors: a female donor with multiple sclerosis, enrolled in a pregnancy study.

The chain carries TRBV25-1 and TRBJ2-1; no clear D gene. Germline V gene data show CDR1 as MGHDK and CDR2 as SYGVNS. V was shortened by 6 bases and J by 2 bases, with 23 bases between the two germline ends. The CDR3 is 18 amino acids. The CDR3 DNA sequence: TGTGCCAGCAGCCCGCCCAGCCTAATCGTACTACCCTACAATGAGCAGTTCTTC. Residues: CASSPPSLIVLPYNEQFF.

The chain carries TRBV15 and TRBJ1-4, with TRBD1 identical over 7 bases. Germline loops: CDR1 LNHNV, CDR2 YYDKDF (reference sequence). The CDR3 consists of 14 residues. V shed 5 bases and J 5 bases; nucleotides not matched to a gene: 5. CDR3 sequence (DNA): TGTGCCACCAGCCAGGACAGGATCAATGAAAAACTGTTTTTT. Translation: CATSQDRINEKLFF.

The chain's CDR3 is CASTHGRGEAFF. The DNA for the CDR3 is TGTGCCAGCACCCATGGCAGGGGTGAAGCTTTCTTT. The J gene is TRBJ1-1, the V gene TRBV27; D is possibly TRBD1 (6 bases). V was pared by 7 bases and J by 7 bases, with 13 bases between. CDR1 is MNHEY, CDR2 SMNVEV, per germline (reference sequence). The CDR3 extends over 12 amino acids.

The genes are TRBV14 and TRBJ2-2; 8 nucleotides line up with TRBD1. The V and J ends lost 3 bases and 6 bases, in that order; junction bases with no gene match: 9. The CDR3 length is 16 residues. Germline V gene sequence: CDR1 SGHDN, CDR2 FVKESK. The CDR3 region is CASSHPGQGRPGELFF. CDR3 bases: TGTGCCAGCAGCCATCCCGGACAGGGCCGTCCCGGGGAGCTGTTTTTT. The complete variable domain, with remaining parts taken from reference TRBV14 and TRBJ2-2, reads EAGVTQFPSHSVIEKGQTVTLRCDPISGHDNLYWYRRVMGKEIKFLLHFVKESKQDESGMPNNRFLAERTGGTYSTLKVQPAELEDSGVYFCASSHPGQGRPGELFFGEGSRLTVL.

In DNA, the CDR3 is TGCGCCAGCAGCCAATTCGACAGAAACACCGGGGAGCTGTTTTTT. Translating it yields CASSQFDRNTGELFF. This chain links TRBV4-1 with TRBJ2-2; a possible D gene is TRBD1 (5 bases). V was shortened by 2 bases and J by 2 bases, with 9 bases between the two germline ends. Germline CDR1 reads MGHRA; CDR2 reads YSYEKL. The CDR3 spans 15 residues.

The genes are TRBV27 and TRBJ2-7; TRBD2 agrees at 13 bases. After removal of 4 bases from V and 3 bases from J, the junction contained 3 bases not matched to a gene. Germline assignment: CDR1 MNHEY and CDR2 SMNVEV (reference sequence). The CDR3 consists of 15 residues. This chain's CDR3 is CASSWTSGSIYEQYF. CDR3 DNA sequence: TGTGCCAGCAGTTGGACTAGCGGGAGTATCTACGAGCAGTACTTC.

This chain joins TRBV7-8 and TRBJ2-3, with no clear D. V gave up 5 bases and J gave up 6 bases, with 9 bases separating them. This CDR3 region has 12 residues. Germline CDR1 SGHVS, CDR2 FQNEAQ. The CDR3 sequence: CASSPLVDTQYF. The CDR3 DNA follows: TGTGCCAGCAGCCCCCTCGTGGATACGCAGTATTTT.

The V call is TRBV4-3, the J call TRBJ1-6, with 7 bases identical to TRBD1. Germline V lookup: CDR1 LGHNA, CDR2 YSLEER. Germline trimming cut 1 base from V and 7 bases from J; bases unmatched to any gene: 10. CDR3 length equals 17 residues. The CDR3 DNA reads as TGCGCCAGCAGCCAAGCGTGGAGGGGGCTAGAAAATTCACCCCTCCACTTT. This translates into CASSQAWRGLENSPLHF.

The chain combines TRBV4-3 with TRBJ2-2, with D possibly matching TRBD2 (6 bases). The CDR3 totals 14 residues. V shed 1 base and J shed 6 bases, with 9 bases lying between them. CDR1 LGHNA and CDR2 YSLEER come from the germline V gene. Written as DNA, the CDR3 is TGCGCCAGCAGCCAAGGGACGGGGGCCGGGGAGCTGTTTTTT. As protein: CASSQGTGAGELFF.

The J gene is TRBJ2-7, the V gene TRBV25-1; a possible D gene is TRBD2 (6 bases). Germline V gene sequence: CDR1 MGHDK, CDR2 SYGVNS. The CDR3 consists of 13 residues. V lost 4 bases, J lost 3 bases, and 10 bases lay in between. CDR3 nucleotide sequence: TGTGCCAGCAGTGCGGGGGTAGACTACGAGCAGTACTTC. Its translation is CASSAGVDYEQYF.

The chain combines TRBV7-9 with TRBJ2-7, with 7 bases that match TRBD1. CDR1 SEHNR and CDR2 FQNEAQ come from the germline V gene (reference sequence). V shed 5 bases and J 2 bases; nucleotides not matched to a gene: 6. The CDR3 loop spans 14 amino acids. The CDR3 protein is CASSPRDRAYEQYF. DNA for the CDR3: TGTGCCAGCAGCCCCCGCGACAGGGCCTACGAGCAGTACTTC.